The 8 T cell receptor beta chains below come from one sample, sequenced in a study of CD8 T cells in Susac syndrome. RNA was extracted with the RNeasy kit, and a quantity of roughly 0.45 to 1 ug was reverse transcribed using random hexamers. A single record per CDR3 protein comes from TCRdb applying MiXCR to the immunoSEQ multiplex PCR reads. This sample has 95,000 to 150,000 distinct CDR3 sequences, with over 90% found just once. Input material: CD8+ T cells from PBMCs. The receptors were sampled from a human donor with Susac syndrome.

The genes are TRBV29-1 and TRBJ1-2, with D possibly matching TRBD1 (5 bases). The V and J ends lost 7 bases and 6 bases respectively, with 18 bases between them. This CDR3 region has 13 residues. Looked up from germline, CDR1 is SQVTM and CDR2 is ANQGSEA. DNA for the CDR3: TGCAGCGCCATCCACGACCAGGGTAATGGCTACACCTTC. Translated: CSAIHDQGNGYTF.

The CDR3 here is CSGRGSRGGPLDEQFF. The DNA for the CDR3 is TGCAGCGGTCGAGGGTCGCGGGGGGGACCTTTGGATGAGCAGTTCTTC. V usage is TRBV29-1 and J usage is TRBJ2-1; 9 bases line up with TRBD2. Germline CDR1 SQVTM, CDR2 ANQGSEA. The length of the CDR3 is 16 residues. V trimming: 7 bases; J trimming: 8 bases; junction bases outside the gene matches: 18.

The chain recombines TRBV2 with TRBJ2-7; D is ambiguous. The V and J ends lost 4 bases and 5 bases respectively, with 6 bases between them. Germline V gives CDR1 SNHLY, CDR2 FYNNEI. This CDR3 is 11 amino acids long. The CDR3 DNA sequence: TGTGCCAGCAGTGGACTCAACGAGCAGTACTTC. This codes for CASSGLNEQYF.

The chain joins TRBV28 to TRBJ2-5; 8 nucleotides agree with TRBD1. V trimming: 5 bases; J trimming: 2 bases; junction bases outside the gene matches: 4. Germline V gene data show CDR1 as MDHEN and CDR2 as SYDVKM. The CDR3 length is 14 residues. In nucleotides, the CDR3 is TGTGCCAGCAGTCATGGGACAGGTCAAGAGACCCAGTACTTC. This encodes CASSHGTGQETQYF.

The V call is TRBV27, the J call TRBJ2-5; 8 nucleotides agree with TRBD2. Per germline, CDR1 MNHEY and CDR2 SMNVEV (reference sequence). This CDR3 comprises 14 residues. Losses at the gene ends were 6 bases for V and 2 bases for J; bases not matched to a gene: 5. The CDR3 region has the DNA TGTGCCAGCAGGGCGGCGGGGGGACAAGAGACCCAGTACTTC. Protein sequence: CASRAAGGQETQYF.

The chain is built from TRBV19 and TRBJ2-5, with D unclear. The CDR3 contains 13 residues. Looked up from germline, CDR1 is LNHDA and CDR2 is SQIVND (reference sequence). V was cut by 4 bases and J by 3 bases, with 9 bases left in between. The CDR3 protein is CASSTDGEETQYF. Here the CDR3 DNA reads TGTGCCAGTAGTACGGACGGAGAAGAGACCCAGTACTTC.

This rearrangement joins TRBV3-1 to TRBJ2-5, with 10 bases fitting TRBD2. Germline CDR1 and CDR2: LGHDT and YNNKEL (reference sequence). The CDR3 is 17 amino acids. The J segment lost 2 bases and the V segment lost 0 bases, leaving 6 bases of the junction unmatched. Written as DNA, the CDR3 is TGTGCCAGCAGCCAAGATCCTAGCGGGGGTGGGCAAGAGACCCAGTACTTC. This encodes CASSQDPSGGGQETQYF.

The V and J genes are TRBV9 and TRBJ1-4; unclear D gene. Germline assignment: CDR1 SGDLS and CDR2 YYNGEE. Trimming shortened V by 2 bases and J by 7 bases, and 12 bases separated the two germline ends. CDR3 length: 14 residues. CDR3: CASSVGGGSEKLFF. In DNA form, the CDR3 reads TGTGCCAGCAGCGTGGGCGGCGGATCTGAAAAACTGTTTTTT.